The 2 T cell receptor beta chains presented below share a single source sample, sequenced in a study of T cells in Graves' hyperthyroidism and ophthalmopathy. Amplified TCR beta CDR3 regions derived from RNA transcripts. The HTBI primer set was used in a first-round RT-PCR of the TCR CDR3. TCRdb itself ran the multiplex PCR reads through MiXCR, one entry per CDR3 protein. The profile shows 550,000 to 600,000 distinct CDR3 sequences, 40% to 55% of them singletons. Sequencing was done on a sample of peripheral blood or thyroid tissue (not recorded which). These receptors were taken from an adult woman with Graves' disease, either hyperthyroidism or ophthalmopathy (not recorded which).

This clonotype appeared many times. The chain couples TRBV20-1 to TRBJ2-7; D remains unclear. Germline V gene data show CDR1 as DFQATT and CDR2 as SNEGSKA (reference sequence). Trimming took off 0 bases at V and 0 bases at J, with 15 bases between the two ends. This CDR3 spans 16 amino acids. The CDR3 reads CSARDPRRPSSYEQYF. The DNA for the CDR3 is TGCAGTGCTAGAGATCCCCGAAGGCCGAGCTCCTACGAGCAGTACTTC.

In this sample, this clonotype turned up a few times. The chain recombines TRBV15 with TRBJ2-1; TRBD2 agrees at 14 bases. J lost 8 bases, V lost 1 base, and 4 bases had no gene match. Germline assignment: CDR1 LNHNV and CDR2 YYDKDF (reference sequence). This CDR3 comprises 16 residues. The CDR3 nucleotides are TGTGCCACCAGCAGAGTGACTAGCGGGAGGGCCGATGAGCAGTTCTTC. Translated, it gives CATSRVTSGRADEQFF.